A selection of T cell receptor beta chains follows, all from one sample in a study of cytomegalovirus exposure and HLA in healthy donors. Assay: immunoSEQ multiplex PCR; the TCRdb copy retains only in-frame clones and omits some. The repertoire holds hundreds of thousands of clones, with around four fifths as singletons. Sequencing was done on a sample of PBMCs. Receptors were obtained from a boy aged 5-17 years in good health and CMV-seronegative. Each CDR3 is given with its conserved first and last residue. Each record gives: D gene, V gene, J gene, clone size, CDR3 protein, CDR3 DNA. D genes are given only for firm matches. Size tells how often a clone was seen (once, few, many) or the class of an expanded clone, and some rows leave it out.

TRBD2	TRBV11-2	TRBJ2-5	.	CASSQPAGVGLREIQYF	TGTGCCAGCAGCCAACCAGCGGGAGTAGGGCTCCGGGAGATCCAGTACTTC
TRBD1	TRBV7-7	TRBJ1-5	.	CASSLDRGQPQHF	TGTGCCAGCAGCTTAGACAGGGGCCAGCCCCAGCATTTT
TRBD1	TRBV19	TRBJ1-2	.	CASSRDSYGYTF	TGTGCCAGTAGTAGGGACAGTTATGGCTACACCTTC
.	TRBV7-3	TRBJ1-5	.	CASSSGPDTPQHF	TGTGCCAGCAGCTCGGGCCCGGACACACCCCAGCATTTT
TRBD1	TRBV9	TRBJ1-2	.	CASSALGQGAWGYTF	TGTGCCAGCAGCGCCTTGGGACAGGGGGCGTGGGGCTACACCTTC
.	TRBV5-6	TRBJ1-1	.	CASSLSNRDTEAFF	TGTGCCAGCAGCTTGTCTAACCGGGATACTGAAGCTTTCTTT
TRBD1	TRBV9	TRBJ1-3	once	CASSGGQGRSGNTIYF	TGTGCCAGCAGCGGGGGACAGGGAAGATCTGGAAACACCATATATTTT
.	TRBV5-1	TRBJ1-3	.	CASSLIGVSGNTIYF	TGCGCCAGCAGCTTGATAGGGGTCTCCGGAAACACCATATATTTT
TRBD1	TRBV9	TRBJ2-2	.	CASSVAEGAGPTGELFF	TGTGCCAGCAGCGTAGCCGAGGGGGCTGGACCCACCGGGGAGCTGTTTTTT
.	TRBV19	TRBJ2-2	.	CASSIVRAGGELFF	TGTGCCAGTAGTATAGTCAGGGCGGGAGGGGAGCTGTTTTTT
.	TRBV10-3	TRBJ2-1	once	CAISESSDYNEQFF	TGTGCCATCAGTGAGTCGAGTGACTACAATGAGCAGTTCTTC
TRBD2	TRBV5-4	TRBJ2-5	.	CASSPGGGIETQYF	TGTGCCAGCAGCCCGGGGGGAGGGATCGAGACCCAGTACTTC
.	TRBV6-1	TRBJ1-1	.	CASRTGNTEAFF	TGTGCCAGCAGGACGGGTAACACTGAAGCTTTCTTT
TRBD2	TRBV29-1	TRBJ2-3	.	CSVEDGRVSTDTQYF	TGCAGCGTTGAAGATGGGAGGGTAAGCACAGATACGCAGTATTTT
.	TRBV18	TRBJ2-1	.	CASSRDEQFF	TGTGCCAGCTCCCGCGATGAGCAGTTCTTC
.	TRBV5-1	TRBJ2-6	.	CASSLVGGLGANVLTF	TGCGCCAGCAGCTTGGTTGGAGGGTTAGGGGCCAACGTCCTGACTTTC
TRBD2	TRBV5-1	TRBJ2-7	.	CASSWAGTSGASSYEQYF	TGCGCCAGCAGCTGGGCCGGGACTAGCGGGGCTAGCTCCTACGAGCAGTACTTC
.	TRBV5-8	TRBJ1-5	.	CASSLADSYQGRPQHF	TGTGCCAGCAGCTTGGCGGACTCCTACCAAGGGCGGCCCCAGCATTTT
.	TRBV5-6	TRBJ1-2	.	CASSGGTRYGYTF	TGTGCCAGCAGCGGCGGGACCAGGTATGGCTACACCTTC
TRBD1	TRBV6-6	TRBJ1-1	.	CASSRRTGPPEAFF	TGTGCCAGCAGCCGAAGGACAGGGCCCCCTGAAGCTTTCTTT
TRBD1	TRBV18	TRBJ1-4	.	CASSGTGFNEKLFF	TGTGCCAGCTCTGGGACAGGCTTTAATGAAAAACTGTTTTTT
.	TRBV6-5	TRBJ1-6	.	CASSYRGSPLHF	TGTGCCAGCAGTTACCGCGGCTCACCCCTCCACTTT
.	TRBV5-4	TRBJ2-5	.	CASSSQMGAYFQETQYF	TGTGCCAGCAGCTCGCAGATGGGGGCCTACTTTCAAGAGACCCAGTACTTC